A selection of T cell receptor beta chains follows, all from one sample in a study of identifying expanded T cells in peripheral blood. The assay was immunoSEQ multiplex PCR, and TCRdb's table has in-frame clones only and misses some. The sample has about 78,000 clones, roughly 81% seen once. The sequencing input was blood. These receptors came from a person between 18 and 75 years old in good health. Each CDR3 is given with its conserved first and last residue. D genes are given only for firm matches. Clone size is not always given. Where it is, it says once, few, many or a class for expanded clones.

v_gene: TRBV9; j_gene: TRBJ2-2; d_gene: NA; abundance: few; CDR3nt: TGTGCCAGCAGCGTAGGGGCACCGAACACCGGGGAGCTGTTTTTT; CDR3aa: CASSVGAPNTGELFF
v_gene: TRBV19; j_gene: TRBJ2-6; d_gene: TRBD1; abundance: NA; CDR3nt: TGTGCCAGTAGTATAAGGGTACAGGGGTTTGCGGGGGCCAACGTCCTGACTTTC; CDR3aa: CASSIRVQGFAGANVLTF
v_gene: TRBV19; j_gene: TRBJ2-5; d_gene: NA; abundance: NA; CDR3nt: TGTGCCAGTAGGAGGACGGGGGAGACCCAGTACTTC; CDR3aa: CASRRTGETQYF
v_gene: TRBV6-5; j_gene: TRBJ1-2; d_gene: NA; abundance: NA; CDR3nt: TGTGCCAGCAGTTACTCTGCAGTATATGGCTACACCTTC; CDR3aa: CASSYSAVYGYTF
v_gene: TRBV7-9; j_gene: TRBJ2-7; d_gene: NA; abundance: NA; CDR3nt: TGTGCCACTTCGACGGACTCCTACGAGCAGTACTTC; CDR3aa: CATSTDSYEQYF
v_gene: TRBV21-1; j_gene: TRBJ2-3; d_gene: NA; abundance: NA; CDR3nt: TGTGCCAGCAGCAAGGGGGGAGTGGTAGATACGCAGTATTTT; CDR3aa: CASSKGGVVDTQYF
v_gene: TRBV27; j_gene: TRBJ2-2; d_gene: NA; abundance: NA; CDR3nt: TGTGCCAGCAGTCCGCAGGGTTTTGGGGAGCTGTTTTTT; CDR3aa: CASSPQGFGELFF
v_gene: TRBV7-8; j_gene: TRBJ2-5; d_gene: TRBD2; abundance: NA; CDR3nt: TGTGCCAGCAGCTTGGGGGGCGGGAGGGCCGTGGGAGAGACCCAGTACTTC; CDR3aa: CASSLGGGRAVGETQYF
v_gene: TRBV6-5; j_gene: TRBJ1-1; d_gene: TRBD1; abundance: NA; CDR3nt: TGTGCCAGCAGTTCCAGGGGGGGCCTAATGAACACTGAAGCTTTCTTT; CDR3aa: CASSSRGGLMNTEAFF
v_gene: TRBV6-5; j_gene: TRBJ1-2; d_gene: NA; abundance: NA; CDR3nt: TGTGCCAGCAGTTACTCGCACAGGCGACTCGACTATGGCTACACCTTC; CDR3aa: CASSYSHRRLDYGYTF
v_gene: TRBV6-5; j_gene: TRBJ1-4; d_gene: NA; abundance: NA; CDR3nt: TGTGCCAGCAGTTCCGGCGACAGGCGGAATGAAAAACTGTTTTTT; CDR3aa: CASSSGDRRNEKLFF
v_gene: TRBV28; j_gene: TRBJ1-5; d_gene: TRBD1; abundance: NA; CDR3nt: TGTGCCAGCAGGTTCTTCCCGGGACAGGGAGATAGCAATCAGCCCCAGCATTTT; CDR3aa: CASRFFPGQGDSNQPQHF
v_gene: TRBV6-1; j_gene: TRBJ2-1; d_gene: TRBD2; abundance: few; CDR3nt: TGTGCCAGCAGTGAACCTACTAGCGGGAGGGAGTTCTTC; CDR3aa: CASSEPTSGREFF
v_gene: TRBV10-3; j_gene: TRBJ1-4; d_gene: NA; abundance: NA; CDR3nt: TGTGCCATCAGAGGCGACAGCGAGGAGGCTAATGAAAAACTGTTTTTT; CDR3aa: CAIRGDSEEANEKLFF
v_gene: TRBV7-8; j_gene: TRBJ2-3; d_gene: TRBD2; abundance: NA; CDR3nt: TGTGCCAGCAGCTATGCGGGAGGGAGCACAGATACGCAGTATTTT; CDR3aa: CASSYAGGSTDTQYF
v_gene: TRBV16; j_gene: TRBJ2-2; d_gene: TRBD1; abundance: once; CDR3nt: TGTGCCAGCAGCCAATCCGGGGCAGGGGGCACCGGGGAGCTGTTTTTT; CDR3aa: CASSQSGAGGTGELFF
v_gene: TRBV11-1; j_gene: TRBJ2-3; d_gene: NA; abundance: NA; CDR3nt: TGTGCCAGCAGCTCCGAGCCGTCAGATACGCAGTATTTT; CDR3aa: CASSSEPSDTQYF
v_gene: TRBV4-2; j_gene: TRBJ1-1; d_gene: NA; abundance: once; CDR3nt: TGTGCCAGCAGCGATAAAGGGGGGACGGGGAACACTGAAGCTTTCTTT; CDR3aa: CASSDKGGTGNTEAFF
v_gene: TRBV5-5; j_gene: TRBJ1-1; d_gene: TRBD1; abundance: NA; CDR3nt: TGTGCCAGCAGCCCCAGGGGGCAAGAAATCTGGGCTTTCTTT; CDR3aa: CASSPRGQEIWAFF
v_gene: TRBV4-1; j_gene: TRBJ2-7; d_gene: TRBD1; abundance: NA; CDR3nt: TGCGCCAGCAGCCAAGATAGTACGGCAGGGACAGCGTACGAGCAGTACTTC; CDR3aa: CASSQDSTAGTAYEQYF
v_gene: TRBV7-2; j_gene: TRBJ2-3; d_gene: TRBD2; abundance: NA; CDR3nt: TGTGCCAGCAGCTTAAGGGGGACTAGCGGGAGTAGGGATACGCAGTATTTT; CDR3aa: CASSLRGTSGSRDTQYF
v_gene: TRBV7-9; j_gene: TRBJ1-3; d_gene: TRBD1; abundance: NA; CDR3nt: TGTGCCAGCAGACCCATCAAAACAGGGGTCACCTCTGGAAACACCATATATTTT; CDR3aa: CASRPIKTGVTSGNTIYF
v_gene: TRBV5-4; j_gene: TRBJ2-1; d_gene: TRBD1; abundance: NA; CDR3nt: TGTGCCAGCAGCTCCGGGACAGGGCTCTACAATGAGCAGTTCTTC; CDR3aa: CASSSGTGLYNEQFF
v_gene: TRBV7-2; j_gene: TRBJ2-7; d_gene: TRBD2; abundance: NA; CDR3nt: TGTGCCAGCAGCTTAAGCGGGAGGATAAACGAGCAGTACTTC; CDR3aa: CASSLSGRINEQYF
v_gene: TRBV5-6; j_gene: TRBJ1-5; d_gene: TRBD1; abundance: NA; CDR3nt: TGTGCCAGCAGCTTAGGGACAGTTCAGCCCCAGCATTTT; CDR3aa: CASSLGTVQPQHF
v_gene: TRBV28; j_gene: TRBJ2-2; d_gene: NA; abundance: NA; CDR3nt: TGTGCCAGCAGTTTACCCAGGGACGCCGGGGAGCTGTTTTTT; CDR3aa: CASSLPRDAGELFF
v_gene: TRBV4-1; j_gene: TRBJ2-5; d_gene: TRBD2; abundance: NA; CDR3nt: TGCGCCAGCAGCCTCATACCCCTAGCGGGAGGCAACCAAGAGACCCAGTACTTC; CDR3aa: CASSLIPLAGGNQETQYF
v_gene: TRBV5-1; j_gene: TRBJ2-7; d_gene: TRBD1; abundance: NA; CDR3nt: TGCGCCAGCAGCTTGGCTGTGGACAGGGGGCGAACCTACGAGCAGTACTTC; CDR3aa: CASSLAVDRGRTYEQYF
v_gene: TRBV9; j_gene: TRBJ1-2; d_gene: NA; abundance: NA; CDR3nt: TGTGCCAGCAGCGTAGTACAGGACTATGGCTACACCTTC; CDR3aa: CASSVVQDYGYTF
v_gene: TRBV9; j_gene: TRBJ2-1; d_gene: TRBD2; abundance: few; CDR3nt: TGTGCCAGCAGCGTAGCCCCCTCGGGACTAGCGGGAGGGGGGACCTACAATGAGCAGTTCTTC; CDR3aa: CASSVAPSGLAGGGTYNEQFF